This passage covers 23 T cell receptor beta chains from one sample sequenced in a study of blood T cells in healthy people across ages (dated by TCRdb to the mid-2010s). Libraries came from 5' RACE. The sample was run on an Illumina HiSeq 2500. The second PCR ran for roughly 7 to 12 cycles and used a J-beta primer mix along with a sample-barcoded 5' primer. The raw public reads went through TCRdb reprocessing: fastp at Q25, MiXCR clone calling, in-frame beta chains kept. Each CDR3 protein gets just one entry, which takes the most common genes and DNA from the rows behind it. A total of about 1,800,000 distinct CDR3 sequences appear in this sample, 28% of them only once. 7.7% of the sample belongs to the ten largest clones. The specimen sequenced was blood. Receptor source: a woman in her twenties or thirties in good health.

The gene calls are TRBV11-2 and TRBJ1-2; a possible D gene is TRBD1 (6 bases). CDR1 SGHAT and CDR2 FQNNGV come from the germline V gene. The CDR3 contains 13 residues. Deletions cut 5 bases from V and 6 bases from J, with 13 bases between. CDR3 DNA: TGTGCCAGCAGCCCGAGGGGGGTGAATGGCTACACCTTC. As protein: CASSPRGVNGYTF.

This clonotype was seen more than once but under ten times. This rearrangement joins TRBV9 to TRBJ1-3; D is undetermined. The CDR3 extends over 18 amino acids. Trimming removed 0 bases at V and 4 bases at J, with 20 bases between. Germline V gene sequence: CDR1 SGDLS, CDR2 YYNGEE. CDR3: CASSVVDLSEGNGNTIYF. The CDR3 DNA reads TGTGCCAGCAGCGTAGTTGATCTCTCGGAAGGGAACGGAAACACCATATATTTT.

For this clonotype: A read error may account for a junction end that differs from germline. V usage is TRBV7-2 and J usage is TRBJ1-2; D possibly corresponds to TRBD1 (6 bases). Germline CDR1 reads SGHTA; CDR2 reads FQGNSA. The CDR3 is 14 residues long. CDR3 sequence: CASSPYNRVYSYTF. DNA for the CDR3: TGTGCCAGCAGCCCCTACAACAGGGTCTATAGCTACACCTTC.

Concerning this clonotype: Just one base apart from a much larger clone, this may be a read error. This chain joins TRBV9 and TRBJ2-7; D assignment may be TRBD1 or TRBD2 (6 bases each). Germline assignment: CDR1 SGDLS and CDR2 YYNGEE. This CDR3 has 14 amino acids. V was cut by 3 bases and J by 3 bases, with 13 bases left in between. DNA for the CDR3: TGTGCCAGCAGCGCAGAGGGGGGCTTCTACGAGCAGTACTTC. Translated, it gives CASSAEGGFYEQYF.

This clonotype has just a few counts. One junction end does not reproduce the germline sequence, and a read error may be involved. This chain joins TRBV29-1 and TRBJ2-1, with D perhaps TRBD2 (6 bases). CDR3 length: 15 residues. CDR1 and CDR2 (germline): SQVTM, ANQGSEA. This chain's CDR3 is CSVSRGASSYNKQFF. The CDR3 region has the DNA TGCAGCGTTTCGCGCGGGGCGAGCTCCTACAATAAGCAGTTCTTC.

The CDR3 protein is CASSLRELEQFF. The CDR3 DNA is TGTGCCAGCAGCTTGCGAGAGCTTGAGCAGTTCTTC. This rearrangement joins TRBV5-6 to TRBJ2-1; no reliable D call. The CDR3 spans 12 residues. The V and J ends lost 1 base and 9 bases respectively, with 8 bases between them. Germline V lookup: CDR1 SGHDT, CDR2 YYEEEE.

V is TRBV7-2 and J is TRBJ2-1; D gene ambiguous. Looked up from germline, CDR1 is SGHTA and CDR2 is FQGNSA. The CDR3 has 15 residues. V lost 2 bases and J 0 bases, leaving 8 bases between the germline ends. CDR3 DNA: TGTGCCAGCAGCTTACTAGTAATCTCCTACAATGAGCAGTTCTTC. Protein sequence: CASSLLVISYNEQFF.

This clonotype was observed at least ten times. The chain has TRBV6-4 and TRBJ2-7; a possible D gene is TRBD2 (5 bases). CDR1 MRHNA and CDR2 SNTAGT come from the germline V gene. V was pared by 1 base and J by 9 bases, with 13 bases between. The CDR3 loop spans 13 amino acids. The CDR3 coding sequence is TGTGCCAGCAGTGACTACCGGGAACTAGGGCAGTACTTC. Protein: CASSDYRELGQYF.

This clonotype was observed many times. The chain carries TRBV7-2 and TRBJ2-7; 8 bases agree with TRBD2. CDR3 length: 17 amino acids. Germline CDR1 and CDR2: SGHTA and FQGNSA. The V gene end was trimmed by 3 bases and the J gene end by 0 bases; junction bases not matched to a gene: 10. The CDR3 here is CASSFQTGTRGSYEQYF. CDR3 nucleotides: TGTGCCAGCAGCTTCCAAACCGGGACTAGAGGCTCCTACGAGCAGTACTTC.

The chain combines TRBV7-2 with TRBJ1-3, with D possibly being TRBD1 (6 bases). The germline gives CDR1 SGHTA, CDR2 FQGNSA. CDR3 size: 16 residues. V was pared by 5 bases and J by 4 bases, with 18 bases between. The DNA for the CDR3 is TGTGCCAGCAGCGGGGGTACTGGGGGCACGGGAAACACCATATATTTT. Protein: CASSGGTGGTGNTIYF.

This clonotype was detected many times. The chain uses TRBV7-9 and TRBJ2-7, with a possible D match to TRBD1 (5 bases). Trimming shortened V by 1 base and J by 1 base, and 11 bases separated the two germline ends. Per the germline V gene, CDR1 is SEHNR and CDR2 is FQNEAQ (reference sequence). This CDR3 has 15 residues. CDR3 region: CASSLVLAGSYEQYF. The CDR3 DNA reads TGTGCCAGCAGCTTAGTCCTCGCAGGGTCCTACGAGCAGTACTTC.

This clonotype was detected ten times or more. CDR3 loop: CSVVRGVAYNEQFF. Written as DNA, the CDR3 is TGCAGCGTTGTCAGGGGGGTGGCCTACAATGAGCAGTTCTTC. The chain carries TRBV29-1 and TRBJ2-1, with D maybe TRBD1 (7 bases). Germline V gene lookup returns CDR1 SQVTM and CDR2 ANQGSEA. The CDR3 sequence is 14 residues long. Trimming shortened V by 4 bases and J by 2 bases, and 12 bases separated the two germline ends.

On this clonotype itself: This sequence may be a read error, since a much larger clone differs from it by one base. The CDR3 loop reads CASSEWKGRGTQYF. CDR3 in DNA: TGTGCCAGCAGTGAATGGAAGGGCAGAGGGACCCAGTACTTC. V gene TRBV25-1 combines with J gene TRBJ2-7, with D unclear. The J call may be in error: the DNA end matches TRBJ2-5 better. CDR1 is MGHDK, CDR2 SYGVNS, per germline. CDR3 length equals 14 residues.

The chain recombines TRBV20-1 with TRBJ2-5; D may be TRBD2 (5 bases). Germline lookup yields CDR1 DFQATT and CDR2 SNEGSKA (reference sequence). Trimming cost V 5 bases and J 4 bases, with 14 bases left between them. The CDR3 spans 13 residues. The DNA for the CDR3 is TGCAGTGCTCCTATAGCGAGTCGAGAGACCCAGTACTTC. The encoded protein is CSAPIASRETQYF.

The CDR3, as DNA: TGCAGCGTTGGAAGAGGGGGAGGTTTTGATTCACCCCTCCACTTT. This codes for CSVGRGGGFDSPLHF. This rearrangement joins TRBV29-1 to TRBJ1-6, with D perhaps TRBD1 (6 bases). Germline V lookup: CDR1 SQVTM, CDR2 ANQGSEA. The CDR3 extends over 15 amino acids. The ends were cut back, 4 bases at V and 8 bases at J, with 18 bases in the middle.

This clonotype was observed a few times. This chain joins TRBV20-1 and TRBJ1-6; TRBD1 agrees at 12 bases. This CDR3 has 16 amino acids. With V trimmed by 4 bases and J by 7 bases, 8 bases remained unmatched. Looked up from germline, CDR1 is DFQATT and CDR2 is SNEGSKA (reference sequence). The CDR3 DNA follows: TGCAGTGCTAACCCGGGACAGGGGGCAGTAAATTCACCCCTCCACTTT. Translated: CSANPGQGAVNSPLHF.

V usage is TRBV5-1 and J usage is TRBJ2-5; 10 nucleotides match TRBD2. The CDR3 sequence is 16 residues long. Germline V gene lookup returns CDR1 SGHRS and CDR2 YFSETQ. With 2 bases clipped from V and 0 bases from J, the junction kept 4 bases outside the gene matches. CDR3 sequence (DNA): TGCGCCAGCAGCTTCTCGACTAGCGGGTACCAAGAGACCCAGTACTTC. This encodes CASSFSTSGYQETQYF.

The gene calls are TRBV6-2 or TRBV6-3 and TRBJ1-6; D is possibly TRBD1 (6 bases). Trimming removed 11 bases at V and 8 bases at J, with 16 bases between. The CDR3 is 13 amino acids. Per the germline V gene, CDR1 is MNHEY and CDR2 is SVGEGT. The CDR3 region is CAGSGQPYSPLHF. DNA of the CDR3: TGTGCCGGCTCCGGACAGCCCTATTCACCCCTCCACTTT.

This clonotype was recorded a few times. Compared with germline, one end of the junction differs, possibly owing to a read error. The rearrangement joins TRBV5-1 to TRBJ2-3; 15 bases are a match to TRBD2. Germline assignment: CDR1 SGHRS and CDR2 YFSETQ. CDR3 length: 17 residues. The chain's CDR3 is CSSSQGLAGGFTDTQYF. CDR3 DNA sequence: TGCTCCAGCAGCCAGGGACTAGCGGGGGGATTTACAGATACGCAGTATTTT.

The genes are TRBV5-1 and TRBJ2-3; TRBD2 might be the D (5 bases). Germline assignment: CDR1 SGHRS and CDR2 YFSETQ. There are 16 residues in the CDR3. Trimming shortened V by 1 base and J by 2 bases, and 14 bases separated the two germline ends. The CDR3 coding sequence is TGCGCCAGCAGCTTGTCTGGGGAGCCAAACACAGATACGCAGTATTTT. Amino acids: CASSLSGEPNTDTQYF.

This clonotype has just a few counts. V gene TRBV7-2 combines with J gene TRBJ2-7; 7 bases agree with TRBD2. The CDR3 is made up of 15 amino acids. Unmatched junction bases numbered 7, after V lost 1 base and J lost 4 bases. Looked up from germline, CDR1 is SGHTA and CDR2 is FQGNSA. The chain's CDR3 is CASSLEWPSGYEQYF. CDR3 DNA: TGTGCCAGCAGCTTAGAATGGCCTAGCGGATACGAGCAGTACTTC.

A remark on this clonotype: With a much larger clone just one base away, this may be a read error. The chain couples TRBV15 to TRBJ1-2, with D possibly matching TRBD1 (6 bases). Germline CDR1 and CDR2: LNHNV and YYDKDF (reference sequence). This CDR3 comprises 17 residues. DNA of the CDR3: TGTACCACCAGCAGAGGGTCAGGGACATCGGCTAACTATGGCTACACCTTC. Its translation: CTTSRGSGTSANYGYTF.

The chain joins TRBV5-4 to TRBJ2-1; possibly TRBD2 for D (7 bases). Per the germline V gene, CDR1 is SGHNT and CDR2 is YYREEE (reference sequence). Deletions cut 5 bases from V and 5 bases from J, with 17 bases between. CDR3 size: 15 residues. Here the CDR3 DNA reads TGTGCCAGCAGGGGGAGGGGGGAGGGACACAATGAGCAGTTCTTC. Translating gives CASRGRGEGHNEQFF.